This section outlines one T cell receptor beta chain sequence together with its context. Produced via immunoSEQ multiplex PCR; TCRdb's table is partial and in-frame only. The repertoire holds 120,000 to 150,000 clones, with roughly 91% as singletons. With 1 base clipped from V and 5 bases from J, the junction kept 7 bases outside the gene matches. Per germline, CDR1 SEHNR and CDR2 FQNEAQ (reference sequence). The CDR3 has 16 amino acids. The source of the sample is a study of T cell responses to AZD1222 COVID-19 vaccine. The chain joins TRBV7-9 to TRBJ2-2; 7 bases fit TRBD2. The TCR originated in an adult in good health. The sequencing here drew on peripheral blood, taken on day 0 of AZD1222 vaccination. The CDR3 DNA follows: TGTGCCAGCAGCTTAGTTTCCAGGGAGGGAACCGGGGAGCTGTTTTTT. Translation: CASSLVSREGTGELFF.